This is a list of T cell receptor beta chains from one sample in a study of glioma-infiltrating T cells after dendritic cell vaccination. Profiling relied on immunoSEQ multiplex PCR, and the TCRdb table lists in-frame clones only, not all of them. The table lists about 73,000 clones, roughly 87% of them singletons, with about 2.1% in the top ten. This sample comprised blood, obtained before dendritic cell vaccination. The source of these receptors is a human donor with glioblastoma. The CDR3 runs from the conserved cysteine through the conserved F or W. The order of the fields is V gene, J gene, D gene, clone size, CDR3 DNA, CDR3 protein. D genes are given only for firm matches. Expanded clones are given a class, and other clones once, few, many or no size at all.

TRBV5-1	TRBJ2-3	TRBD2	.	TGCGCCAGCAGACCCCCGGGACTAAACACAGATACGCAGTATTTT	CASRPPGLNTDTQYF
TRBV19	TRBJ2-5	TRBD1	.	TGTGCCAGCGGGACAGGGAAAGAGACCCAGTACTTC	CASGTGKETQYF
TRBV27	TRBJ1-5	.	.	TGTGCCAGCAGTCCCCGAGGGGGACCCATTAGCAATCAGCCCCAGCATTTT	CASSPRGGPISNQPQHF
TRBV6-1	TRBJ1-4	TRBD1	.	TGTGCCAGCAATGACAGGGGTTTAACTAATGAAAAACTGTTTTTT	CASNDRGLTNEKLFF
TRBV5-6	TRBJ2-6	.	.	TGTGCCAGCAGCTCCCCTAGAGGTTCTGGGGCCAACGTCCTGACTTTC	CASSSPRGSGANVLTF
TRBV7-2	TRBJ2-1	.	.	TGTGCCAGCAGCTTAGGTAGATACAATGAGCAGTTCTTC	CASSLGRYNEQFF
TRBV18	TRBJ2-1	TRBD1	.	TGTGCCAGCTCACCTACCGGGACAGGGTCCAATGAGCAGTTCTTC	CASSPTGTGSNEQFF
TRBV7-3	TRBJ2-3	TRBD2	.	TGTGCCAGCAGCCAAAGTCGCGGACTAGGGGCAGATACGCAGTATTTT	CASSQSRGLGADTQYF
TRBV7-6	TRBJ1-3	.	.	TGTGCCAGCAGCTTAGGAGTGGCAGGCCCTGGAAACACCATATATTTT	CASSLGVAGPGNTIYF
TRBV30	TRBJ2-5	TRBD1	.	TGTGCCTGGAGTGTTGGGACAGGGTATTTGTCGGAGACCCAGTACTTC	CAWSVGTGYLSETQYF
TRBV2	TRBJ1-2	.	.	TGTGCCAGCAAACAACCATTGAGGACAGCCCCCTATGGCTACACCTTC	CASKQPLRTAPYGYTF
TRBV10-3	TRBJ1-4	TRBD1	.	TGTGCCATCAGTGGGGACAGGGGTGAAAAACTGTTTTTT	CAISGDRGEKLFF
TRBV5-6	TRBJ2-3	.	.	TGTGCCAGCAGCCTGGGATTGGGGGGTCTTACGCAGTATTTT	CASSLGLGGLTQYF
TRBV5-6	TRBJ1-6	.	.	TGTGCCAGCAGCCCCGGCGGGGCGTATAATTCACCCCTCCACTTT	CASSPGGAYNSPLHF
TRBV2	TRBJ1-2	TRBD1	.	TGTGCCAGCAGTGATGGACAGGGGGTTTATGGCTACACCTTC	CASSDGQGVYGYTF
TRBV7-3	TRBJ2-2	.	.	TGTGCCAGCAGCCCGCGTGTCCCGCCGAACACCGGGGAGCTGTTTTTT	CASSPRVPPNTGELFF
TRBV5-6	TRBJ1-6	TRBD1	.	TGTGCCAGCAGCCCTCCAGGGGGCCGTTCACCCCTCCACTTT	CASSPPGGRSPLHF
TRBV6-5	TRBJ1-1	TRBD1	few	TGTGCCAGCAGTACCCCGGGACAGGCAACGATTTTCTTT	CASSTPGQATIFF
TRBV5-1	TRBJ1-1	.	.	TGCGCCAGCAGGTGGGGGCAGGAGAACACTGAAGCTTTCTTT	CASRWGQENTEAFF
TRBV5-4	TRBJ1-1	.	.	TGTGCCAGCAGCTCCCGACAGTCACGAGTTTCGAGCGAAGCTTTCTTT	CASSSRQSRVSSEAFF
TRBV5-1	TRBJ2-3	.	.	TGCGCCAGCAGCTTGAATAGAGATACGCAGTATTTT	CASSLNRDTQYF
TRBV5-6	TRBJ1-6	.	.	TGTGCCAGCAGCTTGGGGGGCGGGGGATCACCCCTCCACTTT	CASSLGGGGSPLHF
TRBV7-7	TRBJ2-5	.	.	TGTGCCAGCAGCTTGGCGGCGGCCCAGACCCAGTACTTC	CASSLAAAQTQYF
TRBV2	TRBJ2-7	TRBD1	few	TGTGCCGTCCAGCAGGGGGAGTACGAGCAGTACTTC	CAVQQGEYEQYF
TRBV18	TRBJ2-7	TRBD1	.	TGTGCCAGCTCACTGGGACAGTACGAGCAGTACTTC	CASSLGQYEQYF
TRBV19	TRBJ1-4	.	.	TGTGCCAGTAGTACGACAGGAACTAATGAAAAACTGTTTTTT	CASSTTGTNEKLFF
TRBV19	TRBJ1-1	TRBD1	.	TGTGCCAGCGCGGGACAGGGGGTGACTGAAGCTTTCTTT	CASAGQGVTEAFF
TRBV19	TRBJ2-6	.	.	TGTGCCAGTAGTATCTATGCCTCTGGGGCCAACGTCCTGACTTTC	CASSIYASGANVLTF
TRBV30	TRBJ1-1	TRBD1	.	TGTGCCTGGGACTATCGGGACAGGGGGCCGAGGACTGAAGCTTTCTTT	CAWDYRDRGPRTEAFF
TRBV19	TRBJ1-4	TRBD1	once	TGTGCCAGTAGTTTACAGGGGTTCGGGGAAAAACTGTTTTTT	CASSLQGFGEKLFF
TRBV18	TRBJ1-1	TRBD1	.	TGTGCCAGCTCACCAGGACAGGGAACCACTGAAGCTTTCTTT	CASSPGQGTTEAFF
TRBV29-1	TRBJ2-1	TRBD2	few	TGCAGCGGCAAGCGGGAGACCTACAATGAGCAGTTCTTC	CSGKRETYNEQFF
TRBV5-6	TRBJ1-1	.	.	TGTGCCAGCAGCTGGAGTAACACTGAAGCTTTCTTT	CASSWSNTEAFF
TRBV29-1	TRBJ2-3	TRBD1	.	TGCAGCGTCCTACAAACCGGGACAGGGATCACAGATACGCAGTATTTT	CSVLQTGTGITDTQYF
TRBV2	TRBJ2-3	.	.	TGTGCCAGCAGTGAAGAAGGGGGGGCTAGCACAGATACGCAGTATTTT	CASSEEGGASTDTQYF
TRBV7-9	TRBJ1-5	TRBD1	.	TGTGCCAGCAGCCGGGACAGTTACAATCAGCCCCAGCATTTT	CASSRDSYNQPQHF
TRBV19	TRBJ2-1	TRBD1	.	TGTGCCAGTAGTACTGGGACAGGGGGGGGGTCCTACAATGAGCAGTTCTTC	CASSTGTGGGSYNEQFF
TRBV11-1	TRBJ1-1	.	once	TGTGCCAGCAGCTTGGGTTATCAGGGGTCGGGGACTGAAGCTTTCTTT	CASSLGYQGSGTEAFF
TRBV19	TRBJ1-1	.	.	TGTGCCAGTAGTCCCCAGGGTGGGAACACTGAAGCTTTCTTT	CASSPQGGNTEAFF
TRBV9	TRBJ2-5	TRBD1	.	TGTGCCAGCAGCGTAGGAATTAATGGACAGGGGTATCGGGAGACCCAGTACTTC	CASSVGINGQGYRETQYF
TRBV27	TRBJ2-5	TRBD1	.	TGTGCCAGCCAAGCCTTCACAGGGGCGTTTGAGACCCAGTACTTC	CASQAFTGAFETQYF
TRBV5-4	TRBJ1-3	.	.	TGTGCCAGCAGCAATCGAACAGCTTCTGGAAACACCATATATTTT	CASSNRTASGNTIYF
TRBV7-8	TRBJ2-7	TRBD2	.	TGTGCCAGCAGCCTCGGGGAGGGCGGGTACGAGCAGTACTTC	CASSLGEGGYEQYF
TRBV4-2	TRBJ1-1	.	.	TGTGCCAGCAGCCCCGGTGGCAGGGATGGTGAAGCTTTCTTT	CASSPGGRDGEAFF
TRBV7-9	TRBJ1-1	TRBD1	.	TGTGCCAGCACTCTTGGACAGGCGAACACTGAAGCTTTCTTT	CASTLGQANTEAFF
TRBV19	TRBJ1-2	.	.	TGTGCCAGTAGTATAGACGGCGGGGGCTATGGCTACACCTTC	CASSIDGGGYGYTF
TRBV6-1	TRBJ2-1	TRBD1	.	TGTGCCAGCAGTAGAGACAGGGGATACTACAATGAGCAGTTCTTC	CASSRDRGYYNEQFF
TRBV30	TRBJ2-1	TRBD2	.	TGTGCCTGGACACGACAGGGCGGACTAGCGGCCGACCACAATGAGCAGTTCTTC	CAWTRQGGLAADHNEQFF
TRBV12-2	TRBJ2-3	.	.	TGTGCAAGTCGCTTAGTGGGCCTAGCGGCCCCTAGCACAGATACGCAGTATTTT	CASRLVGLAAPSTDTQYF
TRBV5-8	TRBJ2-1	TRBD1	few	TGTGCCAGCAGTCCTAGGACAGGGCAAAGTGGGAATGAGCAGTTCTTC	CASSPRTGQSGNEQFF
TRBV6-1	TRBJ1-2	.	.	TGTGCCAGCAGTGAATACGTGGGGGGAAGAGGAAACTATGGCTACACCTTC	CASSEYVGGRGNYGYTF
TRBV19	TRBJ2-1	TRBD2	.	TGTGCCAGTAGTATAGATGCTAGCGGGGGGGATTACTCCTACAATGAGCAGTTCTTC	CASSIDASGGDYSYNEQFF
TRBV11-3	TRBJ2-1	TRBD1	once	TGTGCCAGCAGGCGGGGACAGGGGAAAGAATATGAGCAGTTCTTC	CASRRGQGKEYEQFF
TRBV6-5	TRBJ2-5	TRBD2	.	TGTGCCAGCAGGGCAGCGGGGGCGCGAGAGACCCAGTACTTC	CASRAAGARETQYF
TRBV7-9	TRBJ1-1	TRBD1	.	TGTGCCAGCAGCTTGGGACAGTATGAAGCTTTCTTT	CASSLGQYEAFF
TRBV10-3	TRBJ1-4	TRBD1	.	TGTGCCATCGGGGACAGGGAGAATGAAAAACTGTTTTTT	CAIGDRENEKLFF
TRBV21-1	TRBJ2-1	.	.	TGTGCCAGCATCAAAGGAGGGACAGGGTCCAATTTTTCCTACAATGAGCAGTTCTTC	CASIKGGTGSNFSYNEQFF
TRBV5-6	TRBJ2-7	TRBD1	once	TGTGCCAGCAGCTACGGACAGGGGGCGGACGAGCAGTACTTC	CASSYGQGADEQYF